This T cell receptor beta chain originates from a study of response to subunit inactivated influenza vaccine. Findings of the study overall: The study's authors posited that every seasonal influenza vaccination enlists few new T cells.

Trimming stripped 2 bases from V and 1 base from J, with 7 bases between. Germline V gene data show CDR1 as SGDLS and CDR2 as YYNGEE. This CDR3 spans 14 amino acids. About this clonotype: What it recognizes is unknown.

Using its own MiXCR run on the RT-PCR reads, TCRdb lists one record per CDR3 protein. Seen here are approximately 530,000 distinct CDR3 sequences, roughly 13% observed once, and the top ten hold around 12%. This TCR derives from a man in his fifties who received an inactivated influenza vaccine. The sample in question was PBMCs from blood, obtained roughly 46 days after vaccination. The chain joins TRBV9 to TRBJ1-3, with D unresolved. The CDR3 bases are TGTGCCAGCAGCGTCTTCCCGTCTGGAAACACCATATATTTT. This sequence encodes CASSVFPSGNTIYF.